The text below deals with one T cell receptor (beta chain). The data were taken from a study of cytomegalovirus exposure and HLA in healthy donors. Profiled with immunoSEQ multiplex PCR; TCRdb holds only in-frame clones, not every one. Of fewer than 120,000 clones in the sample, 85% to 90% were seen once. In germline, CDR1 is MNHEY, CDR2 SVGAGI. The V end lost 2 bases, the J end lost 6 bases, and 12 bases lay between the germline ends. This CDR3 contains 14 residues. V and J are TRBV6-5 and TRBJ2-3; possibly TRBD2 for D (7 bases). The receptor comes from a woman in her 30s in good health and CMV-seropositive. Specimen: PBMCs. The CDR3 coding sequence is TGTGCCAGCAGTTACAGGGGGGGTCAGGATACGCAGTATTTT. Amino acids: CASSYRGGQDTQYF.